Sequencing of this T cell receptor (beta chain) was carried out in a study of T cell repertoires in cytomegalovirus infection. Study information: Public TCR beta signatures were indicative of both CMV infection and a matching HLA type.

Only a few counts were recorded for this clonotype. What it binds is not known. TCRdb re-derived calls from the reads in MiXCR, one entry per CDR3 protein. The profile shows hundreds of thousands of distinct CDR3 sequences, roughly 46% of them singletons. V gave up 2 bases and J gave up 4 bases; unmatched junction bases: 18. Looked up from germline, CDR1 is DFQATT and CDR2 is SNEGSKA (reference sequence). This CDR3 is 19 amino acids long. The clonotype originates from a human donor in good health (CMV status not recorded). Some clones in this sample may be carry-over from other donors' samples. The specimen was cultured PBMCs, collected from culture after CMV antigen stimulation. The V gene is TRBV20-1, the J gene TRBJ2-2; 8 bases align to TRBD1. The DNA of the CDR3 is TGCAGTGCTAGAAGGGACAGGTACACAAAGGGCGAAGGCACCGGGGAGCTGTTTTTT. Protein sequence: CSARRDRYTKGEGTGELFF.